This is a list of T cell receptor beta chains from one sample in a study of CD8+ T cells in alopecia areata. Produced via immunoSEQ multiplex PCR; TCRdb's table is partial and in-frame only. The profile shows 110,000 to 150,000 clones, roughly 46% of them singletons. The sequences come from CD4+ T cells sorted from blood, collected at week 0. These receptors were taken from a human donor with alopecia areata. The CDR3 runs from the conserved cysteine through the conserved F or W. The order of the fields is J gene, clone size, V gene, D gene, CDR3 length, CDR3 DNA, CDR3 protein. D genes are given only for firm matches. A clone size is listed for some rows: how often the clone was seen (once, few, many), or a class if it is expanded.

>TRBJ1-2|-|TRBV27|-|16
TGTGCCAGCAGTTTTAGCGGACAGTTGCCCACGGGCGGCTACACCTTC
CASSFSGQLPTGGYTF
>TRBJ2-1|few|TRBV7-2|-|15
TGTGCCAGCAGCTTAAGCCTATCGGCCTACAATGAGCAGTTCTTC
CASSLSLSAYNEQFF
>TRBJ2-1|-|TRBV9|TRBD2|15
TGTGCCAGCAGCGCGGGGGGACTCTCCTACAATGAGCAGTTCTTC
CASSAGGLSYNEQFF
>TRBJ2-1|-|TRBV23-1|-|11
TGCGCCGGAGGACAGAACAATGAGCAGTTCTTC
CAGGQNNEQFF
>TRBJ2-7|few|TRBV29-1|TRBD2|14
TGCAGCGTGGGTTTAGCGGGAGGGCCCCACGAGCAGTACTTC
CSVGLAGGPHEQYF
>TRBJ2-1|-|TRBV27|TRBD2|15
TGTGCCAGCAGTTCAATAGGACTAGCGGGAGCTGAGCAGTTCTTC
CASSSIGLAGAEQFF
>TRBJ2-7|few|TRBV7-2|TRBD2|14
TGTGCCAGCAGCATAGGACTAGCAAACTACGAGCAGTACTTC
CASSIGLANYEQYF
>TRBJ2-1|-|TRBV7-9|TRBD1|14
TGTGCCAGCAGCTCCGGGACAGGTGGATATGAGCAGTTCTTC
CASSSGTGGYEQFF
>TRBJ2-6|-|TRBV7-2|TRBD2|18
TGTGCCAGCAGCTTTAGGGCTAGCGGGAGAACGGGGGCCAACGTCCTGACTTTC
CASSFRASGRTGANVLTF
>TRBJ2-1|-|TRBV30|-|14
TGTGCACGGGAGACTAGACGAGGATGGGGTGAGCAGTTCTTC
CARETRRGWGEQFF
>TRBJ1-5|-|TRBV15|-|15
TGTGCCACCAGCAGAATACGGGTCCTCGGGCAGCCCCAGCATTTT
CATSRIRVLGQPQHF
>TRBJ2-5|-|TRBV9|-|17
TGTGCCAGCAGCGTAGCTGGTGGACAGACGTACCAAGAGACCCAGTACTTC
CASSVAGGQTYQETQYF
>TRBJ2-7|-|TRBV6-5|-|11
TGTGCCAGCAGACAACAGGGCGAGCAGTACTTC
CASRQQGEQYF
>TRBJ2-2|-|TRBV30|-|14
TGTGCCTGGAAGGGATACGCGAACACCGGGGAGCTGTTTTTT
CAWKGYANTGELFF
>TRBJ2-7|few|TRBV15|-|14
TGTGCCACCAGCAGAGTTGAGGCCTCCTACGAGCAGTACTTC
CATSRVEASYEQYF
>TRBJ2-2|-|TRBV5-1|-|14
TGCGCCAGTAGGGACGGACCGAACACCGGGGAGCTGTTTTTT
CASRDGPNTGELFF
>TRBJ2-3|-|TRBV29-1|-|13
TGCAGCGTTAAAGGGGTTGCTGCAGATACGCAGTATTTT
CSVKGVAADTQYF
>TRBJ1-1|-|TRBV29-1|TRBD1|13
TGCAGCGCCGGACAGGGTAAGGACACTGAAGCTTTCTTT
CSAGQGKDTEAFF
>TRBJ1-1|-|TRBV27|-|15
TGTGCCAGCAGTAGGGGTCGGGAGACCAACACTGAAGCTTTCTTT
CASSRGRETNTEAFF
>TRBJ2-5|-|TRBV14|-|14
TGTGCCAGCAGCCAGAGGACAGGAGGGGAGACCCAGTACTTC
CASSQRTGGETQYF
>TRBJ2-7|once|TRBV9|-|14
TGTGCCAGCAGCGTAGCGGGGAGGACCTACGAGCAGTACTTC
CASSVAGRTYEQYF
>TRBJ1-1|-|TRBV30|TRBD1|11
TGTGCCTGGAGTCGACAGGGAAAAGCTTTCTTT
CAWSRQGKAFF
>TRBJ2-1|few|TRBV2|TRBD2|14
TGTGCCAGTGTCGGGACTAGGGGGGGCAATGAGCAGTTCTTC
CASVGTRGGNEQFF
>TRBJ1-1|few|TRBV27|-|13
TGTGCCACCGGCCGGGCATTGAACACTGAAGCTTTCTTT
CATGRALNTEAFF
>TRBJ1-1|once|TRBV11-3|-|13
TGTGCCAGCAGCTTATCAGGGTTCACTGAAGCTTTCTTT
CASSLSGFTEAFF
>TRBJ2-7|few|TRBV5-1|-|15
TGCGCCAGCAGCAAAGACACCACAGTCTCCTACGAGCAGTACTTC
CASSKDTTVSYEQYF
>TRBJ1-1|-|TRBV30|-|13
TGTGCCTGGAGCCCAACTCTGAACACTGAAGCTTTCTTT
CAWSPTLNTEAFF
>TRBJ1-1|-|TRBV29-1|TRBD1|14
TGCAGCGCAGCGCAGTGGGACAGGAACGCTGAAGCTTTCTTT
CSAAQWDRNAEAFF